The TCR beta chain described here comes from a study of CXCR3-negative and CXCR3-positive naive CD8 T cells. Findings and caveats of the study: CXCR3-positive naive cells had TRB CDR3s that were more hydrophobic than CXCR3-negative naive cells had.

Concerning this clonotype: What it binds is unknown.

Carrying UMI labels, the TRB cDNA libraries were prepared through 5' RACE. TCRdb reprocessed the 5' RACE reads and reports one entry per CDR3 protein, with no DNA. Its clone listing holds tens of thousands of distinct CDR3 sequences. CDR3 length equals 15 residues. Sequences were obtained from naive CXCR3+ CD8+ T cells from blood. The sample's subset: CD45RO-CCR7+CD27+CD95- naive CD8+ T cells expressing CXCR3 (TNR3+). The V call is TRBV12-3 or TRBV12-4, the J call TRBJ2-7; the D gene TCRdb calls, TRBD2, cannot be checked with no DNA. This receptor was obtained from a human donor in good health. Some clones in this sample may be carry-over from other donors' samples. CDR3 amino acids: CASSLEAGTTYEQYF.